This is a list of T cell receptor beta chains from one sample in a study of T cell repertoires in cytomegalovirus infection. TCRdb independently ran MiXCR on the reads; one entry per CDR3 protein. The sample consists of 100,000 to 150,000 distinct CDR3 sequences, almost 9% of them appearing once. The specimen was PBMCs. The receptors were sampled from a human donor in good health (CMV status not recorded). Some clones in this sample may be carry-over from other donors' samples. Each CDR3 is given with its conserved first and last residue. The D gene is left open where the match is weak. The size field is filled for only some rows; it gives once, few, many or a size class.

V	size	length	J	D	DNA	CDR3
TRBV7-2	many	14	TRBJ2-5	TRBD1	TGTGCCAGCAGCTTAGTCGGCAGGGGGGAGACCCAGTACTTC	CASSLVGRGETQYF
TRBV6-5	many	15	TRBJ1-1	TRBD1	TGTGCCAGCAGTACATTGCAGGGGGCGAACACTGAAGCTTTCTTT	CASSTLQGANTEAFF
TRBV5-8	few	14	TRBJ1-1	NA	TGTGCCAGCAGCTTGGGCCCCAACAGAGACGAAGCTTTCTTT	CASSLGPNRDEAFF
TRBV7-6	NA	14	TRBJ2-3	NA	TGTGCCAGCAGCCCCCGGGACTTCACAGATACGCAGTATTTT	CASSPRDFTDTQYF
TRBV20-1	many	13	TRBJ1-4	NA	TGCAGTGCTAGCTCGAAGAGAAATGAAAAACTGTTTTTT	CSASSKRNEKLFF
TRBV6-2/TRBV6-3	NA	16	TRBJ2-2	NA	TGTGCCAGCAGACTTGACACAATCCAGAACACCGGGGAGCTGTTTTTT	CASRLDTIQNTGELFF
TRBV12-3/TRBV12-4	many	15	TRBJ2-6	NA	TGTGCCAGCAGTTTAGAAGGGTCGGGGGCCAACGTCCTGACTTTC	CASSLEGSGANVLTF
TRBV28	many	14	TRBJ2-3	NA	TGTGCCAGCAGTTCCCAGTGGGACACAGATACGCAGTATTTT	CASSSQWDTDTQYF
TRBV7-2	NA	14	TRBJ2-1	NA	TGTGCCAGCAGCTTAGATACGGTTCTCAATGAGCAGTTCTTC	CASSLDTVLNEQFF
TRBV12-3/TRBV12-4	many	14	TRBJ2-5	NA	TGTGCCAGCAGTTTCGGGACGCCTCAAGAGACCCAGTACTTC	CASSFGTPQETQYF
TRBV20-1	many	13	TRBJ1-2	NA	TGCAGTGCTATGGTCCGGGGAGACTATGGCTACACCTTC	CSAMVRGDYGYTF
TRBV12-5	few	14	TRBJ1-5	NA	TGTGCTAGTGGTTTGAATGGGCAGAATCAGCCCCAGCATTTT	CASGLNGQNQPQHF
TRBV3-1	many	15	TRBJ2-5	NA	TGTGCCAGCAGCCGAAGCCCGGGCCGGGAAGGGACCCAGTACTTC	CASSRSPGREGTQYF
TRBV7-9	many	15	TRBJ2-5	NA	TGTGCCAGCAGCTTAAATCGGGGTTCCCAAGAGACCCAGTACTTC	CASSLNRGSQETQYF
TRBV27	NA	13	TRBJ2-7	NA	TGTGCCAGCGCCTCCGGGATCTCCTACGAGCAGTACTTC	CASASGISYEQYF
TRBV12-3/TRBV12-4	many	16	TRBJ2-3	NA	TGTGCCAGCAGTTTCGGGACCTCCGTAGGGACAGATACGCAGTATTTT	CASSFGTSVGTDTQYF
TRBV12-3/TRBV12-4	few	15	TRBJ2-5	NA	TGTGCCAGCAGTTTGCTCCGCGACCGCGAAGAGACCCAGTACTTC	CASSLLRDREETQYF
TRBV2	few	10	TRBJ1-1	NA	TGTGCCAGCAGTGCGACTGAAGCTTTCTTT	CASSATEAFF
TRBV20-1	few	14	TRBJ2-7	TRBD2	TGCAGTGCTCCAGATAGCGGGGGGGATTGGCAGCAGTACTTC	CSAPDSGGDWQQYF
TRBV7-2	many	15	TRBJ1-5	TRBD1	TGTGCCAGCAGCTTAGGAGGCAGGGGGGATCAGCCCCAGCATTTT	CASSLGGRGDQPQHF
TRBV29-1	NA	15	TRBJ1-4	NA	TGCAGCGTTTGCAAACAGGGAACAACTAATGAAAAACTGTTTTTT	CSVCKQGTTNEKLFF
TRBV12-3/TRBV12-4	many	16	TRBJ1-5	TRBD1	TGTGCCAGCAGCCCCCCGGGACAGGGGAGACAACGGCCCCAGCATTTT	CASSPPGQGRQRPQHF
TRBV28	NA	15	TRBJ2-5	NA	TGTGCCAGCAGTTCAGGGATCCTAGCTCAAGAGACCCAGTACTTC	CASSSGILAQETQYF
TRBV7-2	many	16	TRBJ2-4	TRBD1	TGTGCCAGCAGCTTAGGGCAGGGGGCCAGGGTAGACATTCAGTACTTC	CASSLGQGARVDIQYF
TRBV4-1	NA	15	TRBJ1-4	NA	TGCGCCAGCAGCCAAGGAGGGGCCTGGCCCCAAAAACTGTTTTTT	CASSQGGAWPQKLFF
TRBV2	NA	15	TRBJ1-5	TRBD1	TGTGCCAGCAGCGGGACAGGTATTAGCAATCAGCCCCAGCATTTT	CASSGTGISNQPQHF
TRBV6-1	many	15	TRBJ1-4	NA	TGTGCCAGCAGTGAAGTGGTGGGGCTAGGAGAAAAACTGTTTTTT	CASSEVVGLGEKLFF
TRBV20-1	NA	15	TRBJ1-2	NA	TGCAGTGCTAGAGATACAAAGGGAGGGAAATATGGCTACACCTTC	CSARDTKGGKYGYTF
TRBV5-1	many	14	TRBJ1-4	NA	TGCGCCAGCAGCTTCAGGGACCCCCATGAAAAACTGTTTTTT	CASSFRDPHEKLFF
TRBV3-1	NA	13	TRBJ2-1	NA	TGTGCCAGCAGCCAAATGCTTAACAATGAGCAGTTCTTC	CASSQMLNNEQFF